One sample yielded the 25 T cell receptor beta chains listed below, sequenced in a study of response to subunit inactivated influenza vaccine. TCRdb passed the RT-PCR reads through MiXCR, listing each CDR3 protein once. Here the sample spans about 500,000 distinct CDR3 sequences, about 17% being singletons. Here the sequenced sample was CD4+ T cells sorted from PBMCs, taken less than 30 months after vaccination. Receptors originate from a man aged 50 to 69 who received an inactivated influenza vaccine.

This clonotype was picked up a small number of times. This chain connects TRBV2 to TRBJ2-5; 9 positions match TRBD1. The germline CDR1 and CDR2 sequences are SNHLY and FYNNEI. The CDR3 has 15 amino acids. Trimming took 1 base from V and 1 from J; bases not matched to a gene: 1. For the CDR3, the DNA is TGTGCCAGCAGTGAAGGGACAGGGGCCCAAGAGACCCAGTACTTC. Protein sequence: CASSEGTGAQETQYF.

The chain recombines TRBV29-1 with TRBJ1-1; D gene uncertain. V shed 1 base and J shed 5 bases, with 11 bases lying between them. The CDR3 spans 13 residues. Germline V CDR1 and CDR2: SQVTM, ANQGSEA. The CDR3 is CSVEVPLGTEAFF. In nucleotides, the CDR3 is TGCAGCGTTGAAGTGCCGCTTGGTACTGAAGCTTTCTTT.

Only a few counts were recorded for this clonotype. The rearrangement uses TRBV6-2 or TRBV6-3 and TRBJ2-1; D uncertain. In germline, CDR1 is MNHEY, CDR2 SVGEGT. V was trimmed by 5 bases and J by 6 bases, leaving 5 bases between them. The CDR3 length is 11 residues. The DNA of the CDR3 is TGTGCCAGCAGTGGGTTCAATGAGCAGTTCTTC. It is translated as CASSGFNEQFF.

The CDR3 coding sequence is TGCGCCAGCAGCGAATCGGGACCGAGCATCTCAATGAACACTGAAGCTTTCTTT. Translating gives CASSESGPSISMNTEAFF. V usage is TRBV5-1 and J usage is TRBJ1-1, with D perhaps TRBD1 (5 bases). Trimming took off 4 bases at V and 0 bases at J, with 22 bases between the two ends. The CDR3 has 18 amino acids. Germline V CDR1 and CDR2: SGHRS, YFSETQ.

This clonotype has only a few counts. This chain uses TRBV12-3 or TRBV12-4 with TRBJ2-1; 8 positions agree with TRBD2. The CDR3 runs 12 residues. With V trimmed by 10 bases and J by 6 bases, 5 bases remained unmatched. CDR3 in DNA: TGTGCCACCTGCCGGGGGGGCAATGAGCAGTTCTTC. Translation gives CATCRGGNEQFF.

J is TRBJ1-5 and V is TRBV12-3 or TRBV12-4, with D maybe TRBD1 (5 bases). The CDR3 loop spans 16 amino acids. V was cut by 3 bases and J by 5 bases, with 17 bases left in between. The CDR3 protein is CASSLERVGVHQPQHF. The CDR3 DNA reads as TGTGCCAGCAGTTTGGAAAGGGTAGGGGTCCATCAGCCCCAGCATTTT.

The chain has TRBV7-7 and TRBJ2-5; the D gene is possibly TRBD2 (5 bases). Germline V gene data show CDR1 as SSHAT and CDR2 as FNYEAQ (reference sequence). The CDR3 loop spans 15 amino acids. Between the trimmed V and J ends, which lost 1 base and 5 bases, there was a span of 14 bases. The CDR3 reads CASSLDGQRAETQYF. The CDR3 coding sequence is TGTGCCAGCAGCTTAGACGGGCAGAGGGCTGAGACCCAGTACTTC.

The CDR3: CASSLAAFGNEQFF. For the CDR3, the DNA is TGTGCCAGCAGCTTAGCCGCCTTTGGCAATGAGCAGTTCTTC. The chain has TRBV11-2 and TRBJ2-1; no firm D call. The CDR3 extends over 14 amino acids. The V gene lost 1 base and the J gene lost 6 bases, with 10 bases spanning the gap. Per the germline V gene, CDR1 is SGHAT and CDR2 is FQNNGV.

This clonotype was counted a single time. The chain is built from TRBV7-2 and TRBJ2-7, with TRBD2 matching 8 bases. The CDR3 covers 13 residues. Unmatched junction bases numbered 4, after V lost 6 bases and J lost 3 bases. The V gene's germline CDR1 is SGHTA and CDR2 FQGNSA. CDR3 amino acids: CASRPGTSYEQYF. In DNA form, the CDR3 reads TGTGCCAGCAGGCCTGGGACTAGCTACGAGCAGTACTTC.

This sequence joins TRBV4-2 and TRBJ1-6; TRBD1 aligns across 9 bases. CDR3 size: 15 residues. Trimming at V came to 2 bases and at J to 7 bases, leaving 3 bases not matched to a gene. Germline CDR1 LGHNA, CDR2 YNFKEQ. The CDR3 sequence: CASSQPDRGNSPLHF. DNA for the CDR3: TGTGCCAGCAGCCAACCAGACAGGGGGAATTCACCCCTCCACTTT.

A few counts support this clonotype. This chain uses TRBV21-1 with TRBJ2-7; the table calls TRBD1, which could not be checked here. TRBV21-1 is deemed a pseudogene. This CDR3 has 19 residues. This CDR3 reads CASSNGEGTGARVTYEQYF. CDR3 coding DNA: TGTGCCAGCAGCAATGGAGAGGGGACAGGGGCCAGAGTTACCTACGAGCAGTACTTC.

This clonotype was seen a handful of times. V gene TRBV7-2 combines with J gene TRBJ2-3; D is unclear. From germline, CDR1 is SGHTA and CDR2 FQGNSA. This CDR3 comprises 12 residues. The V and J ends lost 6 bases and 3 bases respectively, with 7 bases between them. The CDR3 here is CASRRRTDTQYF. The CDR3 DNA sequence: TGTGCCAGCAGGCGTAGGACAGATACGCAGTATTTT. The variable domain in full, with the rest retrieved from reference TRBV7-2 and TRBJ2-3, is GAGVSQSPSNKVTEKGKDVELRCDPISGHTALYWYRQSLGQGLEFLIYFQGNSAPDKSGLPSDRFSAERTGGSVSTLTIQRTQQEDSAVYLCASRRRTDTQYFGPGTRLTVL.

The chain employs TRBV27 and TRBJ2-4; D remains unclear. The CDR3 loop spans 13 amino acids. The germline V gene has CDR1 MNHEY and CDR2 SMNVEV (reference sequence). Trimming removed 6 bases at V and 6 bases at J, with 12 bases between. CDR3 residues: CASRAQSLNIQYF. Here the CDR3 DNA reads TGTGCCAGCAGAGCACAAAGCCTAAACATTCAGTACTTC.

J is TRBJ2-1 and V is TRBV7-9; maybe TRBD2 (5 bases). The CDR3 consists of 17 residues. CDR1 is SEHNR, CDR2 FQNEAQ, per germline (reference sequence). Trimming cost V 5 bases and J 4 bases, with 21 bases left between them. CDR3: CASSATRTPQPYNEQFF. The CDR3 coding sequence is TGTGCCAGCAGCGCGACGAGGACTCCCCAACCTTACAATGAGCAGTTCTTC.

The chain has TRBV29-1 and TRBJ1-2, with 9 bases fitting TRBD1. J was trimmed by 4 bases and V by 6 bases; bases with no gene match: 6. This CDR3 contains 13 residues. CDR1 is SQVTM, CDR2 ANQGSEA, per germline. The CDR3 reads CSVTDRGGYGYTF. CDR3 DNA: TGCAGCGTGACGGACAGGGGCGGCTATGGCTACACCTTC.

The chain employs TRBV18 and TRBJ2-5; D gene uncertain. V lost 2 bases and J lost 5, with 9 bases in between. The CDR3 length is 13 residues. Germline V lookup: CDR1 KGHSH, CDR2 LQKENI. DNA of the CDR3: TGTGCCAGCTCACCAACAGTTGCCGAGACCCAGTACTTC. Encoded protein: CASSPTVAETQYF. Variable domain in full (rest from reference TRBV18 and TRBJ2-5): NAGVMQNPRHLVRRRGQEARLRCSPMKGHSHVYWYRQLPEEGLKFMVYLQKENIIDESGMPKERFSAEFPKEGPSILRIQQVVRGDSAAYFCASSPTVAETQYFGPGTRLLVL.

The V and J genes are TRBV29-1 and TRBJ2-5; D perhaps matches TRBD1 (5 bases). V dropped 4 bases and J dropped 7 bases, with 19 bases sitting between them. The germline V gene encodes CDR1 SQVTM and CDR2 ANQGSEA. The CDR3 is 14 amino acids. The CDR3 loop reads CSVVWTPPLGTQYF. CDR3 coding DNA: TGCAGCGTTGTGTGGACACCTCCCCTGGGGACCCAGTACTTC.

This clonotype has only a few counts. The rearrangement joins TRBV7-2 to TRBJ2-1; D might be TRBD1 (6 bases). The CDR3 has 14 residues. In germline, CDR1 is SGHTA, CDR2 FQGNSA. The V and J ends lost 3 bases and 3 bases respectively, with 9 bases between them. The CDR3 loop is CASSLDSYYNEQFF. CDR3 nucleotides: TGTGCCAGCAGCTTGGACAGCTACTACAATGAGCAGTTCTTC.

V and J are TRBV6-2 or TRBV6-3 and TRBJ2-1; 10 nucleotides match TRBD2. The CDR3 has 15 residues. Germline values: CDR1 MNHEY, CDR2 SVGEGT. J was trimmed by 9 bases and V by 7 bases; bases with no gene match: 12. Here the CDR3 reads CASTSSGRAGSEQFF. CDR3 DNA: TGTGCCAGCACCTCAAGCGGGAGGGCCGGTAGTGAGCAGTTCTTC.

This clonotype appeared a few times. This chain uses TRBV20-1 with TRBJ1-1; no clear D gene. The CDR3 is 12 amino acids. Germline CDR1 is DFQATT and CDR2 is SNEGSKA (reference sequence). The V end lost 5 bases, the J end lost 0 bases, and 7 bases lay between the germline ends. CDR3 residues: CSAPKMNTEAFF. The CDR3 region has the DNA TGCAGTGCTCCTAAAATGAACACTGAAGCTTTCTTT.

This chain uses TRBV20-1 with TRBJ2-1, with no clear D. Trimming left V 3 bases short and J 6 bases short, with 12 bases between. This CDR3 has 13 amino acids. Germline loops: CDR1 DFQATT, CDR2 SNEGSKA (reference sequence). The CDR3 bases are TGCAGTGCTAGGCGACCCAGCAGCAATGAGCAGTTCTTC. Translating it yields CSARRPSSNEQFF.

This clonotype was observed a few times. The genes are TRBV6-1 and TRBJ2-7; D is unresolved. Trimming shortened V by 3 bases and J by 5 bases, and 5 bases separated the two germline ends. This CDR3 has 11 amino acids. Germline-derived CDR1 and CDR2 are MNHNS and SASEGT. The CDR3 here is CASSERNEQYF. The CDR3 DNA follows: TGTGCCAGCAGTGAGCGTAACGAGCAGTACTTC.

The chain uses TRBV15 and TRBJ2-7; D perhaps matches TRBD2 (6 bases). V dropped 1 base and J dropped 0 bases, with 13 bases sitting between them. The CDR3 has 16 amino acids. CDR1 is LNHNV, CDR2 YYDKDF, per germline (reference sequence). The CDR3 protein is CATSRVGGSSSYEQYF. CDR3 DNA: TGTGCCACCAGCAGAGTTGGAGGGTCTAGCTCCTACGAGCAGTACTTC.

This clonotype has more than one count but fewer than ten. This chain connects TRBV9 to TRBJ2-2; the D gene is possibly TRBD1 (6 bases). There are 15 residues in the CDR3. CDR1 and CDR2 from the germline V gene are SGDLS and YYNGEE. V was shortened by 4 bases and J by 1 base, with 11 bases between the two germline ends. Here the CDR3 reads CASSHRAMNTGELFF. The CDR3 DNA reads as TGTGCCAGCAGCCACAGGGCTATGAACACCGGGGAGCTGTTTTTT.

The chain uses TRBV9 and TRBJ2-1, with 8 bases matching TRBD2. This CDR3 is built from 14 residues. Germline V gives CDR1 SGDLS, CDR2 YYNGEE. V trimming: 1 base; J trimming: 7 bases; junction bases outside the gene matches: 4. The CDR3 is CASSVFPSGNEQFF. DNA for the CDR3: TGTGCCAGCAGCGTATTTCCTAGCGGGAATGAGCAGTTCTTC.